The present T cell receptor (beta chain) was sequenced within a study of shared clonotypes between healthy human individuals. General study points: There were few donors, and this limited the genetic and exposure-history diversity represented.

As to this clone: Its antigen is undetermined.

Assay used: immunoSEQ multiplex PCR; TCRdb lists only in-frame clones, some missing. Of about 470,000 clones in the sample, roughly 77% were seen once. Germline V CDR1 and CDR2: SEHNR, FQNEAQ (reference sequence). The V gene lost 2 bases and the J gene lost 5 bases, with 12 bases spanning the gap. The CDR3 loop spans 14 amino acids. Source material: PBMCs. This TCR was recovered from a middle-aged woman in good health. Some clones in this sample may be carry-over from other donors' samples. The rearrangement uses TRBV7-9 and TRBJ2-5, with D maybe TRBD2 (6 bases). CDR3 nucleotides: TGTGCCAGCAGCTTAACGACTAGTCAGGAGACCCAGTACTTC. Its protein product is CASSLTTSQETQYF.